These T cell receptor beta chains were read from a single sample in a study of early T cells in non-severe SARS-CoV-2 infection. Via MiXCR, TCRdb re-called the 5' RACE reads, giving one row per CDR3 protein. The sample records fewer than 100,000 distinct CDR3 sequences, around 14% being singletons. Sequencing input: whole blood. These TCRs come from an adult who was a healthcare worker with PCR-confirmed SARS-CoV-2 infection or an uninfected control (not recorded which). CDR3s include the opening cysteine and the closing phenylalanine or tryptophan. D genes are given only for firm matches. Clone sizes are given selectively: once, few, many, or a class where the clone is expanded.

v_call	d_call	j_call	clone_size	cdr3_nt	cdr3_aa
TRBV20-1	TRBD1	TRBJ2-7	many	TGCAGTGCTAGAGATCTGGACAGGGGGACTAGTCCGACAAAGCAGTACTTC	CSARDLDRGTSPTKQYF
TRBV28	NA	TRBJ2-1	NA	TGTGCCATCCAAGAAACCTACAATGAGCAGTTCTTC	CAIQETYNEQFF
TRBV29-1	NA	TRBJ2-3	many	TGCAGCTCCGCAGGGAACACAGATACGCAGTATTTT	CSSAGNTDTQYF
TRBV5-1	NA	TRBJ2-5	medium-sized	TGTGCCAGCAGCTTAGAAGAGACCCAGTACTTC	CASSLEETQYF
TRBV6-1	TRBD2	TRBJ2-3	many	TGTGCCAGCAGTTCCCAGACTAGCGGGGACACAGATACGCAGTATTTT	CASSSQTSGDTDTQYF
TRBV25-1	TRBD2	TRBJ2-7	many	TGTGCCAGCCCGACTAGCTGGAACGAGCAGTACTTC	CASPTSWNEQYF
TRBV12-3/TRBV12-4	NA	TRBJ2-7	few	TGTGCCAGCAGTTTAGGGCTTGGGCGGAGCTCCTACGAGCAGTACTTC	CASSLGLGRSSYEQYF
TRBV29-1	NA	TRBJ1-1	NA	TGCAGCGTTGGGGACACGTGGATGAACACTGAAGCTTTCTTT	CSVGDTWMNTEAFF
TRBV19	NA	TRBJ2-6	many	TGTGCCAGTAGTATGCAGGGGTCGGGGGCCAACGTCCTGACTTTC	CASSMQGSGANVLTF
TRBV2	NA	TRBJ2-3	many	TGTGCCAGCATTGGAACGGGGCAGACAGATACGCAGTATTTT	CASIGTGQTDTQYF
TRBV7-2	TRBD1	TRBJ1-2	many	TGTGCCAGCAGCTTCCCCCGGGACAGTTCCCGAGGCTACACCTTC	CASSFPRDSSRGYTF
TRBV21-1	NA	TRBJ1-1	NA	TGTGCCAGCAGTTACAAGGGGAGGGGGAACACTGAAGCTTTCTTT	CASSYKGRGNTEAFF
TRBV27	NA	TRBJ2-1	many	TGTGCCAGCAGTCCCGCTAGCGCCTCCTACAATGAGCAGTTCTTC	CASSPASASYNEQFF
TRBV28	NA	TRBJ2-7	many	TGTGCCAGCAGACCCGACAGACTGAACGAGCAGTACTTC	CASRPDRLNEQYF
TRBV10-3	TRBD1	TRBJ1-1	NA	TGTGCCAGCGAATTCGGGACAGGGCCCAACACTGAAGCTTTCTTT	CASEFGTGPNTEAFF
TRBV12-3/TRBV12-4	NA	TRBJ1-1	NA	TGTGCCAGCAGACCTGTTCGACAGTTGAACACTGAAGCTTTCTTT	CASRPVRQLNTEAFF
TRBV11-2	NA	TRBJ2-7	NA	TGTGCCAGCAGCTTGGGTCCCGTTTCCTACGAGCAGTACTTC	CASSLGPVSYEQYF
TRBV10-2	TRBD1	TRBJ2-1	NA	TGCGCCAGCTCCCGACAGGGTGGCGGCAATGAGCAGTTCTTC	CASSRQGGGNEQFF
TRBV28	NA	TRBJ2-3	many	TGTGCCAGCGTTCCACGGGGCCGCACAGATACGCAGTATTTT	CASVPRGRTDTQYF
TRBV13	NA	TRBJ2-5	many	TGTGCCAGCAGCTTACCAGGGGTGACCCAGTACTTC	CASSLPGVTQYF
TRBV10-3	NA	TRBJ2-7	NA	TGTGCCATCAGTGCCCGAGGTAGCTCCTACGAGCAGTACTTC	CAISARGSSYEQYF
TRBV7-9	TRBD2	TRBJ2-2	NA	TGTGCCAGCAGCCCCGGGACTACCTCCACCGGGGAGCTGTTTTTT	CASSPGTTSTGELFF
TRBV25-1	NA	TRBJ2-2	NA	TGTGCCAGCAGTGGGGCGGCCGGGGAGCTGTTTTTT	CASSGAAGELFF
TRBV11-2	NA	TRBJ2-3	few	TGTGCCAGCAGCTTCCCGGGGGCCCCTAGTGATACGCAGTATTTT	CASSFPGAPSDTQYF
TRBV7-2	TRBD2	TRBJ2-7	many	TGTGCCAGCAGCCCTGACGGGGGGGCGCGGGAGCAGTACTTC	CASSPDGGAREQYF
TRBV20-1	NA	TRBJ2-7	few	TGCAGTGCCTACGAAGGGGACGGCTTCTCCTACGAGCAGTACTTC	CSAYEGDGFSYEQYF
TRBV6-2/TRBV6-3	NA	TRBJ2-7	few	TGTGCCTCCCTCGACGGGCGGGTGTCCTACGAGCAGTACTTC	CASLDGRVSYEQYF
TRBV12-3/TRBV12-4	NA	TRBJ2-4	few	TGTGCCAGCAGTTCCTTAGCGCCGGGGGCGCTAGCCAAAAACATTCAGTACTTC	CASSSLAPGALAKNIQYF
TRBV7-3	TRBD2	TRBJ2-5	NA	TGTGCCAGCAGCTCCGGACTAGCGGGGGGGCCCAAGACCCAGTACTTC	CASSSGLAGGPKTQYF
TRBV6-5	NA	TRBJ1-5	few	TGTGCCAGACCGCATGTTCGGGGGTTCGGTCAGCCCCAGCATTTT	CARPHVRGFGQPQHF
TRBV6-6	NA	TRBJ1-5	many	TGTGCCAGCAGTCCGCCCCTCAGGTGGAATCAGCCCCAGCATTTT	CASSPPLRWNQPQHF
TRBV20-1	NA	TRBJ2-3	once	TGCAGTGCTACTTCCGACAGGTTTAGCACAGATACGCAGTATTTT	CSATSDRFSTDTQYF
TRBV7-2	TRBD1	TRBJ2-5	many	TGTGCCAGCAGCCAAGGACAGGGTCGCCTCCAAGAGACCCAGTACTTC	CASSQGQGRLQETQYF
TRBV7-6	NA	TRBJ2-3	NA	TGTGCCAGCAGCTTAGGCCCCGGCGGGGATACGCAGTATTTT	CASSLGPGGDTQYF
TRBV7-2	TRBD1	TRBJ2-2	NA	TGTGCCAGCAGCGCGACAGGGGGCATGGTGACCGGGGAGCTGTTTTTT	CASSATGGMVTGELFF
TRBV14	NA	TRBJ2-3	NA	TGTGCCAGCAGCCAAGGCGCAAGGACTACCGCAGATACGCAGTATTTT	CASSQGARTTADTQYF